What follows are 18 T cell receptor beta chains derived from one specimen sequenced in a study of T-cell memory formation after mild COVID-19. TCRdb independently ran MiXCR on the 5' RACE reads; one entry per CDR3 protein. This table holds about 410,000 distinct CDR3 sequences, 20% to 30% found once. Sequencing was performed on PBMCs or a T cell subset sorted from them (not recorded which). These receptor sequences come from an adult woman who had mild COVID-19 (a few samples of this study predate the infection). Cell type and time point are not known.

The CDR3 region has the DNA TGCGCCAGCAGCCAGGGGGAGAGGACTGAAGCTTTCTTT. It is translated as CASSQGERTEAFF. The chain uses TRBV4-3 and TRBJ1-1; TRBD1 is a possible D gene (5 bases). The V gene's germline CDR1 is LGHNA and CDR2 YSLEER. V was trimmed by 3 bases and J by 5 bases, leaving 10 bases between them. CDR3 length: 13 residues.

This rearrangement joins TRBV4-3 to TRBJ2-1; 9 bases match TRBD2. V shed 2 bases, J shed 6 bases, and the junction held 5 bases outside the gene matches. Per the germline V gene, CDR1 is LGHNA and CDR2 is YSLEER. The CDR3 consists of 15 residues. The CDR3 loop reads CASSQRGLASNEQFF. The CDR3 nucleotides read TGCGCCAGCAGCCAACGCGGACTAGCGTCCAATGAGCAGTTCTTC.

This clonotype has a handful of counts. J is TRBJ2-7 and V is TRBV6-6; 8 nucleotides agree with TRBD1. Germline loops: CDR1 MNHNY, CDR2 SVGAGI (reference sequence). The CDR3 contains 15 residues. V was pared by 7 bases and J by 0 bases, with 8 bases of the junction left unmatched. The CDR3 region has the DNA TGTGCCAGCATCACCCAGGGGGCGGCCTCCTACGAGCAGTACTTC. This gives the protein CASITQGAASYEQYF.

The table lists this clonotype with a few counts. CDR3 bases: TGTGCCAGCAGCTTAGAGGCTGGGGCAGGACACTCTGGAAACACCATATATTTT. Its protein product is CASSLEAGAGHSGNTIYF. This chain joins TRBV7-6 and TRBJ1-3; possibly TRBD1 for D (5 bases). V dropped 1 base and J dropped 0 bases, with 16 bases sitting between them. The CDR3 is made up of 18 amino acids. Germline lookup yields CDR1 SGHVS and CDR2 FNYEAQ.

This clonotype appeared a few times. This chain links TRBV27 with TRBJ1-5, with TRBD1 matching 8 bases. CDR3 length: 16 residues. V was pared by 3 bases and J by 6 bases, with 10 bases of the junction left unmatched. Germline CDR1 MNHEY, CDR2 SMNVEV (reference sequence). CDR3 coding DNA: TGTGCCAGCAGTTTGGCAGGGGGCAGGCTTGGTCAGCCCCAGCATTTT. It yields the protein CASSLAGGRLGQPQHF.

J is TRBJ2-1 and V is TRBV4-3, with D perhaps given as TRBD1 or TRBD2 (7 bases each). Germline V gives CDR1 LGHNA, CDR2 YSLEER. The V gene lost 3 bases and the J gene lost 4 bases, with 16 bases spanning the gap. This CDR3 has 16 residues. CDR3 sequence reads: CASSQGEGQLYNEQFF. CDR3 nucleotide sequence: TGCGCCAGCAGCCAGGGGGAGGGACAGCTTTACAATGAGCAGTTCTTC.

The rearrangement joins TRBV5-1 to TRBJ2-2, with 7 nucleotides matching TRBD2. V trimming: 2 bases; J trimming: 1 base; junction bases outside the gene matches: 2. This CDR3 has 15 amino acids. The V gene's germline CDR1 is SGHRS and CDR2 YFSETQ. CDR3 in DNA: TGCGCCAGCAGCTTTCGGGGGGAGAACACCGGGGAGCTGTTTTTT. Its translation: CASSFRGENTGELFF.

This chain links TRBV7-9 with TRBJ2-7, with D possibly being TRBD2 (6 bases). The V gene's germline CDR1 is SEHNR and CDR2 FQNEAQ (reference sequence). The CDR3 consists of 14 residues. With 4 bases removed from V and 5 bases from J, the gap between germline ends came to 15 bases. The CDR3 DNA reads TGTGCCAGCAGCTCCCGGCGGGGCAGCGACGAGCAGTACTTC. This encodes CASSSRRGSDEQYF.

The chain carries TRBV12-3 or TRBV12-4 and TRBJ2-3, with TRBD1 identical over 9 bases. The V gene end was trimmed by 7 bases and the J gene end by 7 bases; junction bases not matched to a gene: 12. The CDR3 extends over 15 amino acids. This CDR3 reads CASILLTGGLNTQYF. The CDR3 DNA reads TGTGCCAGCATCCTTCTAACAGGGGGCCTGAATACGCAGTATTTT.

DNA for the CDR3: TGTGCCAGCAGTACCCAGGGGGCGAACACCGGGGAGCTGTTTTTT. Its protein is CASSTQGANTGELFF. The rearrangement joins TRBV2 to TRBJ2-2; TRBD1 agrees at 7 bases. CDR3 size: 15 residues. Germline V CDR1 and CDR2: SNHLY, FYNNEI. The trim removed 5 bases at V and 0 bases at J, leaving 3 bases unmatched.

This clonotype has a handful of counts. The V gene is TRBV7-2, the J gene TRBJ2-2; D is unclear. The CDR3 spans 14 residues. Trimming removed 10 bases from V and 0 bases from J, with 12 bases in between. In germline, CDR1 is SGHTA, CDR2 FQGNSA. The CDR3: CAISRWSNTGELFF. CDR3 sequence (DNA): TGTGCCATCTCGAGGTGGTCGAACACCGGGGAGCTGTTTTTT.

The genes are TRBV5-1 and TRBJ2-2, with D possibly being TRBD1 (6 bases). The CDR3 is 15 residues long. The V and J ends lost 1 base and 4 bases respectively, with 11 bases between them. The germline V gene has CDR1 SGHRS and CDR2 YFSETQ. The CDR3 loop reads CASSLRTAGTGELFF. The CDR3 nucleotides read TGCGCCAGCAGCTTGAGGACAGCCGGCACCGGGGAGCTGTTTTTT.

This clonotype has just a few counts. The genes are TRBV6-6 and TRBJ2-2, with 9 bases lining up with TRBD2. Germline trimming cut 2 bases from V and 3 bases from J; bases unmatched to any gene: 4. The CDR3 runs to 16 residues. Germline loops: CDR1 MNHNY, CDR2 SVGAGI (reference sequence). CDR3 protein: CASSYETSGYTGELFF. As DNA, the CDR3 is TGTGCCAGCAGTTACGAGACTAGCGGATACACCGGGGAGCTGTTTTTT.

This clonotype was counted only a few times. The rearrangement joins TRBV7-9 to TRBJ2-7; 11 nucleotides agree with TRBD1. Germline assignment: CDR1 SEHNR and CDR2 FQNEAQ (reference sequence). The CDR3 runs to 14 residues. V shed 3 bases and J 6 bases; nucleotides not matched to a gene: 4. CDR3 sequence reads: CASSFAGTGGEQYF. CDR3 in DNA: TGTGCCAGCAGCTTCGCCGGGACAGGGGGCGAGCAGTACTTC.

The chain links TRBV9 to TRBJ1-2, with D perhaps TRBD1 (6 bases). The CDR3 spans 12 residues. V was pared by 5 bases and J by 6 bases, with 11 bases between. Germline values: CDR1 SGDLS, CDR2 YYNGEE. For the CDR3, the DNA is TGTGCCAGCAGTAAAACAGGGCATGGCTACACCTTC. Translated, it gives CASSKTGHGYTF.

By its share, this clonotype is medium-sized. The V and J genes are TRBV7-8 and TRBJ1-3; perhaps TRBD1 as D (6 bases). This CDR3 spans 15 amino acids. Trimming cost V 0 bases and J 2 bases, with 8 bases left between them. Germline V gives CDR1 SGHVS, CDR2 FQNEAQ. The CDR3 DNA reads TGTGCCAGCAGCTTAGCAGGGGGAACTGGAAACACCATATATTTT. This encodes CASSLAGGTGNTIYF.

The chain is built from TRBV7-6 and TRBJ2-7; D call uncertain. Between the trimmed V and J ends, which lost 5 bases and 2 bases, there was a span of 10 bases. The CDR3 consists of 13 residues. Per germline, CDR1 SGHVS and CDR2 FNYEAQ. The CDR3 DNA sequence: TGTGCCAGCAGCACCCGACCGGCCTACGAGCAGTACTTC. Residues: CASSTRPAYEQYF.

Notes on this clonotype: A much larger clone sits a single nucleotide away, making a read error possible. The rearrangement links TRBV24-1 to TRBJ1-1; 7 positions match TRBD1. The CDR3 has 15 residues. The V gene's germline CDR1 is KGHDR and CDR2 SFDVKD. J was trimmed by 1 base and V by 2 bases; bases with no gene match: 3. For the CDR3, the DNA is TGTGCCACCAGTGATTCCGGGACAGAGAACACTGAAGCTTTCTTT. Encoded protein: CATSDSGTENTEAFF.